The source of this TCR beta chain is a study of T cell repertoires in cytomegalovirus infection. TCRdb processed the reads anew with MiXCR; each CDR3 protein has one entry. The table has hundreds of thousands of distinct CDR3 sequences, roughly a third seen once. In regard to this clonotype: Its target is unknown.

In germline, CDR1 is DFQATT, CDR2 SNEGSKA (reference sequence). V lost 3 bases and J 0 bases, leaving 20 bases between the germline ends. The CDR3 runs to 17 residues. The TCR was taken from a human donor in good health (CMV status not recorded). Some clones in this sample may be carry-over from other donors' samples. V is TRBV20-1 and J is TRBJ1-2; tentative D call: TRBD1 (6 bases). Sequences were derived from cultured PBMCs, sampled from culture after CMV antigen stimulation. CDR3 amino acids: CSASVRGRGVSNYGYTF. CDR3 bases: TGCAGTGCTAGTGTAAGGGGCAGGGGCGTTTCTAACTATGGCTACACCTTC.